This record concerns one TCR beta chain sequence. The antigen remains unidentified. The assay was run at deep level. Sequencing was performed with immunoSEQ multiplex PCR; in TCRdb, only in-frame clones are kept and a portion is missing. Of just over 2,000,000 clones listed, about 95% were seen once; the top ten hold approximately 1.2%. The data were obtained in a study of shared clonotypes between healthy human individuals. Looking at the study overall: The plates for each donor numbered three CD4 naive, three CD4 memory, two CD8 naive and one CD8 memory.

Naive-designated CD8 cells lacked CD45RO, were positively enriched for CCR7, and omitted terminally differentiated effector memory CD45RA+ cells. Study-level points and caveats: Measured sharing among donors was expected to vary with sequencing depth.

Germline assignment: CDR1 SGHVS and CDR2 FNYEAQ. CDR3 length: 14 amino acids. With 5 bases removed from V and 3 bases from J, the gap between germline ends came to 14 bases. The chain combines TRBV7-6 with TRBJ2-7; D is uncertain. Sequenced sample: naive CD8+ T cells sorted from blood. The sequence was obtained from a man aged 18 to 29 in good health. In DNA, the CDR3 is TGTGCCAGCAGCCCTAGTATGTCCAGCTACGAGCAGTACTTC. Amino acid sequence: CASSPSMSSYEQYF.